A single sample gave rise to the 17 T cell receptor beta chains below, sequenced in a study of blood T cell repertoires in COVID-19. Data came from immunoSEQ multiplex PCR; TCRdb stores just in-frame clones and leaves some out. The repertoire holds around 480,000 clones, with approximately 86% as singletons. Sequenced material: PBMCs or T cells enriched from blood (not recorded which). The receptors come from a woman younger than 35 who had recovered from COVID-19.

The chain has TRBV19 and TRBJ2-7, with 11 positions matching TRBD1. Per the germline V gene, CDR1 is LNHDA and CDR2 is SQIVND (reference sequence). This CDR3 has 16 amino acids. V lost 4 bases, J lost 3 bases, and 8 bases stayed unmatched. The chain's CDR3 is CASSTSGTGGFYEQYF. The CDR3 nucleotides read TGTGCCAGTAGTACATCCGGGACAGGGGGTTTCTACGAGCAGTACTTC.

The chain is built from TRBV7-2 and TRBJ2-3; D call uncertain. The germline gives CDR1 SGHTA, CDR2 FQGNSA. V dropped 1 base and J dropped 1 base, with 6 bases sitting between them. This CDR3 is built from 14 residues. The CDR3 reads CASSLVAGTDTQYF. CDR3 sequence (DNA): TGTGCCAGCAGCTTAGTAGCTGGCACAGATACGCAGTATTTT.

For the CDR3, the DNA is TGTGCCAGCAGCCAAGGGGACAGGGATGCTTTCTTT. Protein: CASSQGDRDAFF. V is TRBV3-1 (or the pseudogene TRBV3-2) and J is TRBJ1-1; 9 positions match TRBD1. This CDR3 contains 12 residues. CDR1 is LGHDT, CDR2 YNNKEL, per germline (reference sequence). With 1 base clipped from V and 11 bases from J, the junction kept 2 bases outside the gene matches.

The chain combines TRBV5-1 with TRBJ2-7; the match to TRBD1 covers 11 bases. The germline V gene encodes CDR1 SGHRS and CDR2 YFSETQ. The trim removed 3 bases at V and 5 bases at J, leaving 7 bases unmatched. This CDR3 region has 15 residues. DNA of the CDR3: TGCGCCAGCAGCTCGGAGGGACAGGGGGACAACGAGCAGTACTTC. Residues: CASSSEGQGDNEQYF.

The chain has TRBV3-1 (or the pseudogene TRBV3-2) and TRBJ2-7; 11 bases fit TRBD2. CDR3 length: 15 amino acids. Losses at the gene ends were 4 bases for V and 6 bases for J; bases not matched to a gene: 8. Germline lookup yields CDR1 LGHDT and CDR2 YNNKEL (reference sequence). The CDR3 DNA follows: TGTGCCAGCAGCCTTAGCGGGGGGGACTTCGGCGAGCAGTACTTC. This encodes CASSLSGGDFGEQYF.

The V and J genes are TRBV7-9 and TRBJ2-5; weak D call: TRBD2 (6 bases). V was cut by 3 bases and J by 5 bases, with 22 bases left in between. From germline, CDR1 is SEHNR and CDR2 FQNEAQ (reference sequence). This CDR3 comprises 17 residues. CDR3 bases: TGTGCCAGCAGCTTCCTCACGACTAGAACTTATGGGGAGACCCAGTACTTC. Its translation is CASSFLTTRTYGETQYF.

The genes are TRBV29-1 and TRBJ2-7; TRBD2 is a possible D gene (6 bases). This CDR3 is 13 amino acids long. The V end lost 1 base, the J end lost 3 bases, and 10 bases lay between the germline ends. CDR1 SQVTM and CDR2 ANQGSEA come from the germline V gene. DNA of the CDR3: TGCAGCGTTGAAGTGGGGAGGTTCTACGAGCAGTACTTC. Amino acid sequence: CSVEVGRFYEQYF.

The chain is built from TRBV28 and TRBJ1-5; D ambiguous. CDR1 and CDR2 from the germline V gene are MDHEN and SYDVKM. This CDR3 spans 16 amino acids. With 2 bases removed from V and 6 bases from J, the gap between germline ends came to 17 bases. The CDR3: CASSLGGEWIGQPQHF. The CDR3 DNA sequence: TGTGCCAGCAGTTTAGGCGGGGAATGGATAGGTCAGCCCCAGCATTTT.

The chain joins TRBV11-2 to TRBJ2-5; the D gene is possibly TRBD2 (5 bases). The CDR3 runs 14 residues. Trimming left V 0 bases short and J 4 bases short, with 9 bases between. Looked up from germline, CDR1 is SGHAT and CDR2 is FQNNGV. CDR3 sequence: CASSLDLAGETQYF. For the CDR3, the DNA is TGTGCCAGCAGCTTAGATCTAGCCGGAGAGACCCAGTACTTC.

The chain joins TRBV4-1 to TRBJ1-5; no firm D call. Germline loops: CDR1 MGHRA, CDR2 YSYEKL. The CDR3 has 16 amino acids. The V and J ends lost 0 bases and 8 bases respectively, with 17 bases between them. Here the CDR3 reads CASSQDVFERGKPQHF. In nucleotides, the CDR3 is TGCGCCAGCAGCCAAGATGTGTTTGAACGGGGAAAGCCCCAGCATTTT.

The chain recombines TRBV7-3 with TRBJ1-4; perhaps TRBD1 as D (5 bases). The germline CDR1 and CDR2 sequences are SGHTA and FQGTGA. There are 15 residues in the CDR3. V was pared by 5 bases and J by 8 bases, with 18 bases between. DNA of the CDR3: TGTGCCAGCAGCCAACTTGCAGGGAGGCGGGAAAAACTGTTTTTT. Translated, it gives CASSQLAGRREKLFF.

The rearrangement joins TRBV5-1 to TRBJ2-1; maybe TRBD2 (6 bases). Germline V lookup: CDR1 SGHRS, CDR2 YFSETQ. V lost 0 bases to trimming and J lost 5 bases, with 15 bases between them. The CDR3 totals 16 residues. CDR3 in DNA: TGCGCCAGCAGCTTGGTTGGTAGCGGCCGTAACAATGAGCAGTTCTTC. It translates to CASSLVGSGRNNEQFF.

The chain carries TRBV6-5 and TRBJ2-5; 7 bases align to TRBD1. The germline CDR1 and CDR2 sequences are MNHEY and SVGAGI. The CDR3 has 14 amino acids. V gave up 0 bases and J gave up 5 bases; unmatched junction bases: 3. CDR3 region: CASSYSGGRETQYF. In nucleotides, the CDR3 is TGTGCCAGCAGTTACTCAGGGGGCAGGGAGACCCAGTACTTC.

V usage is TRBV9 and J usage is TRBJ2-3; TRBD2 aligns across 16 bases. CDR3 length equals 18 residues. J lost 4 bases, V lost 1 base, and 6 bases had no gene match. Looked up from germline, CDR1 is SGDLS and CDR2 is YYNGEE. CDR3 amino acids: CASSVPGTSGGEADTQYF. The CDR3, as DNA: TGTGCCAGCAGCGTACCCGGGACTAGCGGGGGGGAGGCAGATACGCAGTATTTT.

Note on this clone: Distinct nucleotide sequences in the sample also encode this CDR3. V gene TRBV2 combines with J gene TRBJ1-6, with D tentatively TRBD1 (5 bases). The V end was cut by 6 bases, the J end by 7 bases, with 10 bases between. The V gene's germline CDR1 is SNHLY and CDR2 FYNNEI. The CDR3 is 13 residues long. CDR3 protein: CASSPDRNSPLHF. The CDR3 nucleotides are TGTGCCAGCAGCCCTGACAGAAATTCACCCCTCCACTTT. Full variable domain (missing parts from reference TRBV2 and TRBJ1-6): EPEVTQTPSHQVTQMGQEVILRCVPISNHLYFYWYRQILGQKVEFLVSFYNNEISEKSEIFDDQFSVERPDGSNFTLKIRSTKLEDSAMYFCASSPDRNSPLHFGNGTRLTVT.

CDR3 sequence reads: CASSYAGFLTF. For the CDR3, the DNA is TGTGCCAGCAGTTACGCAGGGTTTCTCACCTTC. The chain uses TRBV6-2 or TRBV6-3 and TRBJ1-2, with D possibly being TRBD1 (5 bases). The germline gives CDR1 MNHEY, CDR2 SVGEGT. The CDR3 has 11 amino acids. V was pared by 2 bases and J by 13 bases, with 11 bases between.

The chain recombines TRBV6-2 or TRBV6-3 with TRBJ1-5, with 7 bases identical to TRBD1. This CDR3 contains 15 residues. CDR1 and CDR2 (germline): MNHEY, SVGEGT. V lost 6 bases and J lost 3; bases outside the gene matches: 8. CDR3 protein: CASSPRTGNNQPQHF. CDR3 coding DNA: TGTGCCAGCAGCCCTAGGACAGGAAACAATCAGCCCCAGCATTTT.